The 21 T cell receptor beta chains in this list originate from one sample, sequenced in a study of cytomegalovirus exposure and HLA in healthy donors. 13 Jbeta primers and 60 Vbeta primers were used for the PCR. Clones were sequenced by immunoSEQ multiplex PCR, and TCRdb holds only the in-frame ones, with some missing. This table has about 230,000 clones, more than 70% appearing once. Sequencing was performed on PBMCs. The receptors here all came from a human donor in good health.

The rearrangement joins TRBV19 to TRBJ1-1; D unresolved. Trimming took 5 bases from V and 1 from J, leaving 17 bases between them. The CDR3 spans 16 residues. From germline, CDR1 is LNHDA and CDR2 SQIVND (reference sequence). The CDR3 DNA is TGTGCCAGTAGTTTAAGACCTCCCCCGGGGAACACTGAAGCTTTCTTT. Translation: CASSLRPPPGNTEAFF.

The chain combines TRBV29-1 with TRBJ2-1; D remains ambiguous. The germline gives CDR1 SQVTM, CDR2 ANQGSEA. This CDR3 is 15 amino acids long. V gave up 7 bases and J gave up 7 bases, with 23 bases separating them. Here the CDR3 reads CSGGSSLRIGNEQFF. Written as DNA, the CDR3 is TGCAGCGGCGGCTCATCGCTTCGAATTGGGAATGAGCAGTTCTTC.

The CDR3 DNA is TGTGCCAGCAGCTGGGGCCCCGTACCGGGACTAGCGGGGAACTACGAGCAGTACTTC. Protein sequence: CASSWGPVPGLAGNYEQYF. This chain joins TRBV5-5 and TRBJ2-7, with 13 nucleotides matching TRBD2. The CDR3 covers 19 residues. The germline CDR1 and CDR2 sequences are SGHKS and YYEKEE (reference sequence). The J segment lost 3 bases and the V segment lost 3 bases, leaving 15 bases of the junction unmatched.

The rearrangement uses TRBV7-9 and TRBJ2-1; TRBD2 matches at 10 bases. Trimming removed 2 bases from V and 9 bases from J; junction bases left unmatched: 7. The CDR3 spans 15 residues. The germline CDR1 and CDR2 sequences are SEHNR and FQNEAQ (reference sequence). The chain's CDR3 is CASSLFLAGDLEQFF. The DNA for the CDR3 is TGTGCCAGCAGCTTATTTCTAGCGGGAGATCTTGAGCAGTTCTTC.

The rearrangement links TRBV19 to TRBJ2-3; D is possibly TRBD1 (5 bases). The V and J ends lost 3 bases and 1 base respectively, with 20 bases between them. The CDR3 is made up of 18 amino acids. Germline V CDR1 and CDR2: LNHDA, SQIVND (reference sequence). The CDR3 nucleotides are TGTGCCAGTAGTATCTTCCCGGACGGTGGGGCGGGCACAGATACGCAGTATTTT. It codes for CASSIFPDGGAGTDTQYF.

The V call is TRBV2, the J call TRBJ1-1, with TRBD1 matching over 11 bases. After removal of 2 bases from V and 1 base from J, the junction contained 6 bases not matched to a gene. The CDR3 sequence is 17 residues long. Germline lookup yields CDR1 SNHLY and CDR2 FYNNEI. The CDR3 protein is CASSEWRTGGTNTEAFF. In nucleotides, the CDR3 is TGTGCCAGCAGTGAATGGAGGACAGGGGGCACGAACACTGAAGCTTTCTTT.

This clone came up once. V usage is TRBV9 and J usage is TRBJ2-7; 15 nucleotides align to TRBD2. V lost 4 bases, J lost 5 bases, and 10 bases stayed unmatched. The CDR3 sequence is 17 residues long. From germline, CDR1 is SGDLS and CDR2 YYNGEE. The CDR3, as DNA: TGTGCCAGCAGCCCCCGGACTAGCGGGAGGGCTTCGAACGAGCAGTACTTC. This gives the protein CASSPRTSGRASNEQYF.

The chain recombines TRBV6-1 with TRBJ1-1, with D hard to call. Trimming took off 0 bases at V and 4 bases at J, with 9 bases between the two ends. The length of the CDR3 is 14 residues. The germline gives CDR1 MNHNS, CDR2 SASEGT. CDR3 sequence reads: CASSEALRATEAFF. The DNA of the CDR3 is TGTGCCAGCAGTGAAGCATTGAGGGCCACTGAAGCTTTCTTT.

Worth noting for this clone: In the same sample, other DNA sequences code for this CDR3. The chain combines TRBV5-4 with TRBJ2-7, with 7 bases lining up with TRBD1. V gave up 4 bases and J gave up 4 bases; unmatched junction bases: 14. Germline values: CDR1 SGHNT, CDR2 YYREEE (reference sequence). The CDR3 contains 16 residues. CDR3 nucleotide sequence: TGTGCCAGCAGCCTACTCTACCGAGACAGGGAATACGAGCAGTACTTC. Residues: CASSLLYRDREYEQYF.

The rearrangement links TRBV4-3 to TRBJ1-1, with D hard to call. The length of the CDR3 is 13 residues. Germline V gene lookup returns CDR1 LGHNA and CDR2 YSLEER. V gave up 1 base and J gave up 3 bases, with 6 bases separating them. The CDR3 nucleotides read TGCGCCAGCAGCCAAGTTGAGGACACTGAAGCTTTCTTT. As protein: CASSQVEDTEAFF.

The genes are TRBV19 and TRBJ2-5; TRBD2 matches 13 bases. This CDR3 has 14 amino acids. Trimming removed 10 bases from V and 0 bases from J; junction bases left unmatched: 2. Germline V lookup: CDR1 LNHDA, CDR2 SQIVND (reference sequence). CDR3 in DNA: TGTGCCACGGGACTAGCGGGGAACCAAGAGACCCAGTACTTC. It yields the protein CATGLAGNQETQYF.

This chain uses TRBV6-5 with TRBJ2-5; the match to TRBD2 covers 13 bases. The ends lost 2 bases at V and 5 bases at J; junction bases unmatched: 2. The CDR3 is 15 residues long. CDR1 is MNHEY, CDR2 SVGAGI, per germline. The CDR3 DNA sequence: TGTGCCAGCAGTTACACGACTAGCGGGAGGGAGACCCAGTACTTC. Translation: CASSYTTSGRETQYF.

The chain has TRBV11-3 and TRBJ2-1; the match to TRBD2 covers 14 bases. This CDR3 region has 15 residues. Germline trimming cut 5 bases from V and 7 bases from J; bases unmatched to any gene: 4. Germline values: CDR1 SGHNT, CDR2 YENEEA. CDR3 sequence reads: CASSPGTSGSNEQFF. CDR3 sequence (DNA): TGTGCCAGCAGCCCCGGGACTAGCGGGAGTAATGAGCAGTTCTTC.

The V call is TRBV6-1, the J call TRBJ2-2; possibly TRBD1 for D (6 bases). Trimming took off 8 bases at V and 2 bases at J, with 15 bases between the two ends. Germline V gene sequence: CDR1 MNHNS, CDR2 SASEGT. The CDR3 spans 15 residues. CDR3 nucleotide sequence: TGTGCCAGCGGGGGCTTTTCGTTAAACACCGGGGAGCTGTTTTTT. Translation: CASGGFSLNTGELFF.

V gene TRBV10-3 combines with J gene TRBJ1-2, with 8 nucleotides matching TRBD1. Germline CDR1 and CDR2: ENHRY and SYGVKD. The trim removed 2 bases at V and 2 bases at J, leaving 13 bases unmatched. The CDR3 is made up of 18 amino acids. The CDR3 spells CAISEALGQGAPNYGYTF. The CDR3 nucleotides read TGTGCCATCAGTGAGGCCCTAGGGCAGGGGGCTCCAAACTATGGCTACACCTTC.

As to this clone: One end of the junction fails to match germline, which may point to a read error. V is TRBV5-4 and J is TRBJ2-6; D gene uncertain. This CDR3 spans 13 amino acids. The germline V gene encodes CDR1 SGHNT and CDR2 YYREEE (reference sequence). CDR3 protein: CASRLAGANVLTF. The CDR3 region has the DNA TGTGCCAGCAGGTTGGCGGGGGCCAACGTCCTGACTTTC.

This chain joins TRBV7-8 and TRBJ2-5, with D possibly being TRBD2 (6 bases). Germline loops: CDR1 SGHVS, CDR2 FQNEAQ. The CDR3 sequence is 17 residues long. V lost 1 base and J 7 bases, leaving 22 bases between the germline ends. As DNA, the CDR3 is TGTGCCAGCAGCTTAGGAAGAAGGATTGACAAGGGAGGGACCCAGTACTTC. Encoded protein: CASSLGRRIDKGGTQYF. Full variable domain (missing parts from reference TRBV7-8 and TRBJ2-5): GAGVSQSPRYKVAKRGQDVALRCDPISGHVSLFWYQQALGQGPEFLTYFQNEAQLDKSGLPSDRFFAERPEGSVSTLKIQRTQQEDSAVYLCASSLGRRIDKGGTQYFGPGTRLLVL.

The V call is TRBV11-1, the J call TRBJ2-1; TRBD1 aligns across 11 bases. The V and J ends lost 1 base and 7 bases, in that order; junction bases with no gene match: 9. The CDR3 has 17 residues. Germline-derived CDR1 and CDR2 are SGHAT and FQDESV (reference sequence). CDR3 protein: CASSLGEGQGDLNEQFF. The CDR3 DNA sequence: TGTGCCAGCAGCTTAGGGGAGGGACAGGGGGATTTGAATGAGCAGTTCTTC.

The chain uses TRBV19 and TRBJ2-7, with 11 bases identical to TRBD1. After removal of 6 bases from V and 5 bases from J, the junction contained 12 bases not matched to a gene. Germline V gene data show CDR1 as LNHDA and CDR2 as SQIVND (reference sequence). The CDR3 is 16 amino acids. CDR3 sequence: CASSNLPGQGVHEQYF. The CDR3 DNA is TGTGCCAGTAGCAACTTACCGGGACAGGGGGTCCACGAGCAGTACTTC.

This clone was picked up one time. Germline is not matched at one junction end, which may reflect a read error. The chain carries TRBV28 and TRBJ2-7, with D unresolved. Germline V gene sequence: CDR1 MDHEN, CDR2 SYDVKM. CDR3 size: 13 residues. This CDR3 reads CASKLGLRYEQYF. DNA for the CDR3: TGTGCCAGCAAGCTAGGTCTTCGCTACGAGCAATACTTC.

The chain combines TRBV6-5 with TRBJ2-6; tentative D call: TRBD1 (7 bases). Per the germline V gene, CDR1 is MNHEY and CDR2 is SVGAGI. The CDR3 has 15 residues. Trimming removed 8 bases from V and 0 bases from J, with 11 bases in between. The CDR3 sequence: CASGGGGSGANVLTF. The DNA of the CDR3 is TGTGCCAGCGGAGGGGGCGGCTCTGGGGCCAACGTCCTGACTTTC.